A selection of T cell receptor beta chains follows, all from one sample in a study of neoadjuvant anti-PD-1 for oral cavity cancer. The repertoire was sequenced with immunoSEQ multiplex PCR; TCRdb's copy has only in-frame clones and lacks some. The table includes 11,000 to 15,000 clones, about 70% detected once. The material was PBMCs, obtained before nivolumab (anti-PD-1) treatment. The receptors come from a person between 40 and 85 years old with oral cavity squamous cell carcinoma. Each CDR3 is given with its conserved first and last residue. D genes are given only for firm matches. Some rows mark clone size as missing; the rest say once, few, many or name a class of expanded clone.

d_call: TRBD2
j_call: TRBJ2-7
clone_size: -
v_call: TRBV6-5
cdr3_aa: CASTKASGGAGEQYF
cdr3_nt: TGTGCCAGCACCAAGGCTAGCGGGGGGGCTGGAGAGCAGTACTTC

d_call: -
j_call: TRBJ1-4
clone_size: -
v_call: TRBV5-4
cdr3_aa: CASSPGLPAEKLFF
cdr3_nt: TGTGCCAGCAGCCCGGGACTCCCGGCTGAAAAACTGTTTTTT

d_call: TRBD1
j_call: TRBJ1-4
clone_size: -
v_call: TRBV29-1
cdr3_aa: CSVATGRGNEKLFF
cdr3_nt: TGCAGCGTGGCGACAGGGAGGGGGAATGAAAAACTGTTTTTT

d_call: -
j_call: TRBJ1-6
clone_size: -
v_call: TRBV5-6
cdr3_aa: CASSFGGRLRDSPLHF
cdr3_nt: TGTGCCAGCAGCTTCGGGGGGCGCCTACGGGATTCACCCCTCCACTTT

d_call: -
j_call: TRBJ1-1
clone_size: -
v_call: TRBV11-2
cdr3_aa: CASSSLKHAFF
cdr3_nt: TGTGCCAGCAGCTCACTAAAGCATGCTTTCTTT

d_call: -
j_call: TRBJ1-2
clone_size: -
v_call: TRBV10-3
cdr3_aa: CAISEIPGGTRDGYTF
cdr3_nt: TGTGCCATCAGTGAGATCCCGGGAGGTACCCGGGATGGCTACACCTTC

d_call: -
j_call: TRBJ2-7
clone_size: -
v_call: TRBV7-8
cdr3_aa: CASSFADRSSYEQYF
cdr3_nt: TGTGCCAGCAGCTTCGCCGACAGAAGCTCCTACGAGCAGTACTTC

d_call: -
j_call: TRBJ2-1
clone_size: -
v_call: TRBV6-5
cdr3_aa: CASNTVGEQFF
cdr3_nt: TGTGCCAGCAACACCGTTGGTGAGCAGTTCTTC

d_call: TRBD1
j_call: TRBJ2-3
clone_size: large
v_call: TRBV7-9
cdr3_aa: CASSGQGGTSTDTQYF
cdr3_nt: TGTGCCAGCAGCGGACAGGGGGGCACTAGCACAGATACGCAGTATTTT

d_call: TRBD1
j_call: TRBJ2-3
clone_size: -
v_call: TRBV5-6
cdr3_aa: CASSLTGQVQYF
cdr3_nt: TGTGCCAGCAGCTTGACGGGACAGGTGCAGTATTTT

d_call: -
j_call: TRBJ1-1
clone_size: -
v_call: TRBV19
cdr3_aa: CASRPGHFTNTEAFF
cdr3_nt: TGTGCCAGTAGGCCAGGGCACTTCACGAACACTGAAGCTTTCTTT

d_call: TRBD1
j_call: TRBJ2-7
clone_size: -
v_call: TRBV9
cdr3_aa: CASSVEATGVPLPYEQYF
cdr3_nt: TGTGCCAGCAGCGTAGAGGCGACAGGGGTCCCCCTTCCCTACGAGCAGTACTTC

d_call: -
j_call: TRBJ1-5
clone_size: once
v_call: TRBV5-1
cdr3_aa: CANPGTYSNQPQHF
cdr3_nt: TGCGCCAACCCAGGAACGTATAGCAATCAGCCCCAGCATTTT

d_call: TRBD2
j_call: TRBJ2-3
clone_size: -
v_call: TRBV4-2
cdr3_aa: CASSQGSSGGGDTQYF
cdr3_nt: TGTGCCAGCAGCCAAGGATCTAGCGGGGGCGGGGATACGCAGTATTTT

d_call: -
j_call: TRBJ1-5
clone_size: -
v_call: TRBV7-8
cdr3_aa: CASSLTGGAFNNQPQHF
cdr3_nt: TGTGCCAGCAGCTTAACGGGGGGAGCCTTTAACAATCAGCCCCAGCATTTT

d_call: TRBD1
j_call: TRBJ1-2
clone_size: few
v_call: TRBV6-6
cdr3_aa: CATGGQSYGYTF
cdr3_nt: TGTGCCACCGGGGGACAGAGTTATGGCTACACCTTC

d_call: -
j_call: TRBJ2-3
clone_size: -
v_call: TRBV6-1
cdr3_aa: CASPSDRRYTDTQYF
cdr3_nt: TGTGCCAGTCCCTCCGACAGGAGATACACAGATACGCAGTATTTT